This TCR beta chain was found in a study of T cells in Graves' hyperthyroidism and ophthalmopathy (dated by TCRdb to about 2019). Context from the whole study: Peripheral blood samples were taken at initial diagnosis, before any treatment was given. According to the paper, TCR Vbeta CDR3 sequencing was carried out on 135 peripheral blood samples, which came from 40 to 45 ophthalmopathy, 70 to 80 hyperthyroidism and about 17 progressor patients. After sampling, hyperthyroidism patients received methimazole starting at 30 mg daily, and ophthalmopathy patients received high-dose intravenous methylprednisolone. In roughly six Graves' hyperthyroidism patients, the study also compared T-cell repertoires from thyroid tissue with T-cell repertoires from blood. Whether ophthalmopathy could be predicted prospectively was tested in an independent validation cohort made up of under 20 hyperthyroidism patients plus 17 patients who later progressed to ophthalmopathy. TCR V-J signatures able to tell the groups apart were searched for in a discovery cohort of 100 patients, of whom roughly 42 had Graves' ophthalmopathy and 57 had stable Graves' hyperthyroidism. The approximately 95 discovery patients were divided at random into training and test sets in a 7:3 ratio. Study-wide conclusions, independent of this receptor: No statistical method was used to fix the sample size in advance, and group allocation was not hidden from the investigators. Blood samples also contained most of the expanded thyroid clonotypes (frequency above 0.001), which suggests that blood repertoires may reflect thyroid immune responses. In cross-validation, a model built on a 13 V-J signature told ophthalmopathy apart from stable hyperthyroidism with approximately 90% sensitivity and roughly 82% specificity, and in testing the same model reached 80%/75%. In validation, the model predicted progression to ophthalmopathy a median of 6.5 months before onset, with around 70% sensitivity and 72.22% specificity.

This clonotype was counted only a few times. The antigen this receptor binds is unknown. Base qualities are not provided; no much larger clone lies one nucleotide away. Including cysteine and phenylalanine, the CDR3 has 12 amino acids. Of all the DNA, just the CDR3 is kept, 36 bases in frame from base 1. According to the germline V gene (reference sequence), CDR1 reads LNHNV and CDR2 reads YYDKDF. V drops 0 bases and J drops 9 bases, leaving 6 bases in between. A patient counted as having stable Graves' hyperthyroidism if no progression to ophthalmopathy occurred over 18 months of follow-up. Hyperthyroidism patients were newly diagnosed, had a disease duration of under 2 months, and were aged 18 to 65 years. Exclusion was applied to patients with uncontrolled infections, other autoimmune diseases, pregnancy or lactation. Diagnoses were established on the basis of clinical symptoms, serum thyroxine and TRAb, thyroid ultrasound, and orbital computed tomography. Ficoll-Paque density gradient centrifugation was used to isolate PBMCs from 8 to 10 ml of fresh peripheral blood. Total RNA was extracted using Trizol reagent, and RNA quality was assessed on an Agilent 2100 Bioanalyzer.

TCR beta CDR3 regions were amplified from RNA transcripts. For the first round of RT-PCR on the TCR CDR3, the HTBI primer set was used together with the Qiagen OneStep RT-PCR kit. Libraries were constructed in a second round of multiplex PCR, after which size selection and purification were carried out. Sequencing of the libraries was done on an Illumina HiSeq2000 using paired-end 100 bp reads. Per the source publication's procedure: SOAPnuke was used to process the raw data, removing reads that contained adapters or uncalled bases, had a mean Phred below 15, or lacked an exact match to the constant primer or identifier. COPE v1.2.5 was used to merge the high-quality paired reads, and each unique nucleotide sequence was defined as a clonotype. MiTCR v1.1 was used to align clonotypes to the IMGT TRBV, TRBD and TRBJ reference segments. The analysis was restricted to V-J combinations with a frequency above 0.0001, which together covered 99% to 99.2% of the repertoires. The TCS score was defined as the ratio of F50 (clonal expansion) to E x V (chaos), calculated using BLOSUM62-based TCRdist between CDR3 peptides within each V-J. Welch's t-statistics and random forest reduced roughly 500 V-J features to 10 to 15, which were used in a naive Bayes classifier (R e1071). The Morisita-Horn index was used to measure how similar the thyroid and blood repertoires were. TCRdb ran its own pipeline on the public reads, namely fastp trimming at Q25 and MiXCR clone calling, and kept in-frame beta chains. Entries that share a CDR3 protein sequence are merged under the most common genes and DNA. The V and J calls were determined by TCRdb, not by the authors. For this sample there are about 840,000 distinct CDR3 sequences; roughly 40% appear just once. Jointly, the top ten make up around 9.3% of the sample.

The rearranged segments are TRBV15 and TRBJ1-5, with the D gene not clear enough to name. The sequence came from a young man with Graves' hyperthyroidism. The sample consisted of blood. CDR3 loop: CATSREGLPQHF. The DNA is TGTGCCACCAGCAGAGAAGGTTTGCCCCAGCATTTT.